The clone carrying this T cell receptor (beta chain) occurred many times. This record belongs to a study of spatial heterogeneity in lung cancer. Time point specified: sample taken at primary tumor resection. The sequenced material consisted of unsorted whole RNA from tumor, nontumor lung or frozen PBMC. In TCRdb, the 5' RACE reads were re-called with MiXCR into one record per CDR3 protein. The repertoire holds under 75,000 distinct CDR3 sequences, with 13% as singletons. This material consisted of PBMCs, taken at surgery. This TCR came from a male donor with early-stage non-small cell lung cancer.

DNA for the CDR3: TGCAGCGTCCTGGGCCATCCAAGCTCCTACAATGAGCAGTTCTTC. Translation gives CSVLGHPSSYNEQFF. V is TRBV29-1 and J is TRBJ2-1; D gene uncertain. The V end lost 6 bases, the J end lost 0 bases, and 15 bases lay between the germline ends. This CDR3 has 15 amino acids. CDR1 and CDR2 from the germline V gene are SQVTM and ANQGSEA.